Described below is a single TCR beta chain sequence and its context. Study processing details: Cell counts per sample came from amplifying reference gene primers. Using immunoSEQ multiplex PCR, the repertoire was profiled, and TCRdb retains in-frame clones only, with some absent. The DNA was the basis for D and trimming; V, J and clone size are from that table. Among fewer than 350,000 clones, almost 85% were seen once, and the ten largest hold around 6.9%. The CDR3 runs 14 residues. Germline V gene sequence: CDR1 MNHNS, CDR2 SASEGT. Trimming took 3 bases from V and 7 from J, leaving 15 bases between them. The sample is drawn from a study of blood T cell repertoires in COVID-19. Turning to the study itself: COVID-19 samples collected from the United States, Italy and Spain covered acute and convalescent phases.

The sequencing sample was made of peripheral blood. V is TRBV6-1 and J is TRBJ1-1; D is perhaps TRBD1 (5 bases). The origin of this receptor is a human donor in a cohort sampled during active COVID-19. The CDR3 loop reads CASSDPGTEYEAFF. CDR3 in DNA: TGTGCCAGCAGTGACCCCGGGACTGAGTATGAAGCTTTCTTT.